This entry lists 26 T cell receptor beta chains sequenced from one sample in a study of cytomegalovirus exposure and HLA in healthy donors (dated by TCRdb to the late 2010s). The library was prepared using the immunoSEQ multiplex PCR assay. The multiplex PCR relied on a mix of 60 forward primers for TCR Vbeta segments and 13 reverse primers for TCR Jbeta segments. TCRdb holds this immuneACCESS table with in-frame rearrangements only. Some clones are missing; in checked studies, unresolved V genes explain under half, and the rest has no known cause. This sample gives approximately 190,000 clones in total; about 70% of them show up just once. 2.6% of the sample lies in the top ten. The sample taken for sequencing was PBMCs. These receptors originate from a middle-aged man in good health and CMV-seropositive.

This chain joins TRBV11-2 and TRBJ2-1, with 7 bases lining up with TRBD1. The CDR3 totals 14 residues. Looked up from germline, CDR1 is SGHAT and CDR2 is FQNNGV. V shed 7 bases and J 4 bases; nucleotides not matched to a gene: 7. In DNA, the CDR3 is TGTGCCAGCACCTCCGGGACAGTTTACAATGAGCAGTTCTTC. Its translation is CASTSGTVYNEQFF.

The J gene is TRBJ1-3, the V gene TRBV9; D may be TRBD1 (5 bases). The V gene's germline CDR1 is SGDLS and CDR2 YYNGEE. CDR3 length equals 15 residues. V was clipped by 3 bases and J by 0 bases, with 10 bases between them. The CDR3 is CASSEDIISGNTIYF. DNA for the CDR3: TGTGCCAGCAGCGAGGACATTATCTCTGGAAACACCATATATTTT.

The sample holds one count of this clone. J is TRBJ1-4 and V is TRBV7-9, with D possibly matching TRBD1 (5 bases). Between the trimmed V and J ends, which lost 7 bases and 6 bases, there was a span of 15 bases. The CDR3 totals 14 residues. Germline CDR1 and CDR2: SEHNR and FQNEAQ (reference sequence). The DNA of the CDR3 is TGTGCCAGCACCGATCGGGGGGGGGATGAAAAACTGTTTTTT. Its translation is CASTDRGGDEKLFF.

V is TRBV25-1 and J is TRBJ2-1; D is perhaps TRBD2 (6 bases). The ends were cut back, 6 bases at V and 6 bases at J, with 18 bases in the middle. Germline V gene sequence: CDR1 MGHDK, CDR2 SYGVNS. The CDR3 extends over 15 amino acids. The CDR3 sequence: CASRGGGVIGNEQFF. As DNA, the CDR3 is TGTGCCAGCAGGGGTGGAGGGGTCATAGGCAATGAGCAGTTCTTC.

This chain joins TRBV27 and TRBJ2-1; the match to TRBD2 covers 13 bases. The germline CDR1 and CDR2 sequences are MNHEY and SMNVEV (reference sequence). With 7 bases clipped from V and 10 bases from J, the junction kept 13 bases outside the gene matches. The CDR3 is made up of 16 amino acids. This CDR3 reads CASNPPGLAGTLEQFF. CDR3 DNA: TGTGCCAGCAACCCACCGGGACTAGCGGGGACCCTGGAGCAGTTCTTC.

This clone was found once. CDR3 region: CASSEVERGRDNEQFF. The CDR3 nucleotides are TGTGCCAGCAGTGAAGTCGAGAGGGGGCGCGACAATGAGCAGTTCTTC. The V call is TRBV2, the J call TRBJ2-1, with 7 bases identical to TRBD1. Germline V gene data show CDR1 as SNHLY and CDR2 as FYNNEI. The J segment lost 5 bases and the V segment lost 1 base, leaving 8 bases of the junction unmatched. The CDR3 totals 16 residues.

CDR3 residues: CASSVGSGDRETQYF. CDR3 bases: TGTGCCAGCAGCGTCGGCAGCGGGGATAGAGAGACCCAGTACTTC. V and J are TRBV2 and TRBJ2-5; 7 positions agree with TRBD2. V gave up 6 bases and J gave up 4 bases; unmatched junction bases: 11. The CDR3 spans 15 residues. CDR1 SNHLY and CDR2 FYNNEI come from the germline V gene. The whole variable domain, filled in from reference TRBV2 and TRBJ2-5, reads EPEVTQTPSHQVTQMGQEVILRCVPISNHLYFYWYRQILGQKVEFLVSFYNNEISEKSEIFDDQFSVERPDGSNFTLKIRSTKLEDSAMYFCASSVGSGDRETQYFGPGTRLLVL.

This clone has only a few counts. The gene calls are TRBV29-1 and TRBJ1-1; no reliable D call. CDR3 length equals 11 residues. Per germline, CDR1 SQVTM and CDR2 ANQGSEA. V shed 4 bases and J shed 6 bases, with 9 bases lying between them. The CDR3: CSVASVSEAFF. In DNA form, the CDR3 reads TGCAGCGTTGCGTCTGTCTCTGAAGCTTTCTTT. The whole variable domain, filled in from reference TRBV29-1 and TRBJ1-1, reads SAVISQKPSRDICQRGTSLTIQCQVDSQVTMMFWYRQQPGQSLTLIATANQGSEATYESGFVIDKFPISRPNLTFSTLTVSNMSPEDSSIYLCSVASVSEAFFGQGTRLTVV.

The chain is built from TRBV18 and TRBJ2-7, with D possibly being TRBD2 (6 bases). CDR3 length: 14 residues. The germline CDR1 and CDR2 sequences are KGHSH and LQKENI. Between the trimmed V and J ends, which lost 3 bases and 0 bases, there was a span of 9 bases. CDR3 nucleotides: TGTGCCAGCTCACCGGAGGGGTCCTCCTACGAGCAGTACTTC. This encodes CASSPEGSSYEQYF.

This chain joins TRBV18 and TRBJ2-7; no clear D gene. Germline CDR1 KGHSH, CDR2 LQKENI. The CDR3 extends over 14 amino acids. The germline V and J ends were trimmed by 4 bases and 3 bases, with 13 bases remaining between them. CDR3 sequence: CASSRGTEFYEQYF. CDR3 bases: TGTGCCAGCTCACGAGGAACCGAATTCTACGAGCAGTACTTC.

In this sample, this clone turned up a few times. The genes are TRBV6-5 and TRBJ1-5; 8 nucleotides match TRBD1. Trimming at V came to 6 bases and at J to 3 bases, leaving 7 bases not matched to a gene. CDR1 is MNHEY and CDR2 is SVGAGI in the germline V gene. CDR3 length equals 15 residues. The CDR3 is CASSRTGKYNQPQHF. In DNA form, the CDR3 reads TGTGCCAGCAGCAGGACAGGGAAGTACAATCAGCCCCAGCATTTT.

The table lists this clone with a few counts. In nucleotides, the CDR3 is TGTGCCAGCAGTGACGGGACAGGCCCTGCGATTGAAGCTTTCTTT. Translation: CASSDGTGPAIEAFF. V gene TRBV6-1 combines with J gene TRBJ1-1, with 8 bases identical to TRBD1. CDR1 is MNHNS and CDR2 is SASEGT in the germline V gene. This CDR3 contains 15 residues. The V segment lost 3 bases and the J segment 7 bases; nucleotides outside the gene matches: 10.

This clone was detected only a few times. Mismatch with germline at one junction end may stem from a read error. CDR3 sequence reads: CASREDSGQARKLFF. CDR3 coding DNA: TGTGCCAGCAGGGAAGATTCAGGACAGGCCCGAAAACTGTTTTTT. The rearrangement uses TRBV6-1 and TRBJ1-4; TRBD1 matches 7 bases. In germline, CDR1 is MNHNS, CDR2 SASEGT. The CDR3 sequence is 15 residues long.

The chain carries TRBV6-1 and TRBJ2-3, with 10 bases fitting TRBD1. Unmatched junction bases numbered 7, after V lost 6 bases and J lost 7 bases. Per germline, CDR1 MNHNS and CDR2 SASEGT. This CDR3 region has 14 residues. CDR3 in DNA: TGTGCCAGCAGGGCCGGGACAGGGGAGAATACGCAGTATTTT. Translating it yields CASRAGTGENTQYF.

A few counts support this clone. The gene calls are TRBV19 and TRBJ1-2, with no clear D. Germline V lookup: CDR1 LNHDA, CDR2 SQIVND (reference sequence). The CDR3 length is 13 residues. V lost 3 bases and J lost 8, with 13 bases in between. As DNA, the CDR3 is TGTGCCAGTAGTATTACCGGGTACAACGGCTACACCTTC. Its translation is CASSITGYNGYTF.

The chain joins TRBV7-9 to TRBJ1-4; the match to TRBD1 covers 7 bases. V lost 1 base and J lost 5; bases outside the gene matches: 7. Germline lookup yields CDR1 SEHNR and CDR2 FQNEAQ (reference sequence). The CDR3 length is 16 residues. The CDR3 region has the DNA TGTGCCAGCAGCTTAGGAAGGGACAGAAGAAATGAAAAACTGTTTTTT. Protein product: CASSLGRDRRNEKLFF.

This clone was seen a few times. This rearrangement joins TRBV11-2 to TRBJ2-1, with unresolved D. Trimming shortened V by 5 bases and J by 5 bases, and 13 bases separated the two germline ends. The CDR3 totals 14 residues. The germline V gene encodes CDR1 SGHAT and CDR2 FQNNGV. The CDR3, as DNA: TGTGCCAGCAGCCCCCGTCAGGTTGACAATGAGCAGTTCTTC. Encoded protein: CASSPRQVDNEQFF.

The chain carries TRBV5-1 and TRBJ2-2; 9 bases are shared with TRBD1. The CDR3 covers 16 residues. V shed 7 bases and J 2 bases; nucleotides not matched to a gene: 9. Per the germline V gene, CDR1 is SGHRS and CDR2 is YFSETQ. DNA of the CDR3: TGCGCCAGCTCTTCGAGGGGACAGGGAAACACCGGGGAGCTGTTTTTT. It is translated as CASSSRGQGNTGELFF.

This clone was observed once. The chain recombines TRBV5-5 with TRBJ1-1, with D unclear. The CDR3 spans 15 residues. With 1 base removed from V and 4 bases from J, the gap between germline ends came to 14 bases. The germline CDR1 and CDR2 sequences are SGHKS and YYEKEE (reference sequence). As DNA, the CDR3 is TGTGCCAGCAGCTTGTTCGGCCCCGAGGGCACTGAAGCTTTCTTT. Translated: CASSLFGPEGTEAFF. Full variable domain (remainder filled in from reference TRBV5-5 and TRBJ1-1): DAGVTQSPTHLIKTRGQQVTLRCSPISGHKSVSWYQQVLGQGPQFIFQYYEKEERGRGNFPDRFSARQFPNYSSELNVNALLLGDSALYLCASSLFGPEGTEAFFGQGTRLTVV.

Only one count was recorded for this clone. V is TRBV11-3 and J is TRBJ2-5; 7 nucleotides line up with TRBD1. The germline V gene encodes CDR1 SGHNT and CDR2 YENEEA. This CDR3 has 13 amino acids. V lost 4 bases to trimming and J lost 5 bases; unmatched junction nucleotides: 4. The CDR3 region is CASSYRGSETQYF. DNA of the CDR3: TGTGCCAGCAGCTACAGGGGCAGTGAGACCCAGTACTTC.

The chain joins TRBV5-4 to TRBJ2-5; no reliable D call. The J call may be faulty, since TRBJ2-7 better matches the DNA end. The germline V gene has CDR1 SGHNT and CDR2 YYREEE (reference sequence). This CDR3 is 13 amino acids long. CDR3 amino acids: CASSLTATYEQYF. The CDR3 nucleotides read TGTGCCAGCAGCTTGACAGCTACCTACGAGCAGTACTTC.

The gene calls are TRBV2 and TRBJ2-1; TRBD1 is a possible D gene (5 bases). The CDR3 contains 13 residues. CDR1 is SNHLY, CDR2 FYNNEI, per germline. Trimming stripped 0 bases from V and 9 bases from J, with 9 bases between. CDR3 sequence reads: CASSEARQSEQFF. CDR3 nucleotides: TGTGCCAGCAGTGAAGCCCGACAGAGTGAGCAGTTCTTC.

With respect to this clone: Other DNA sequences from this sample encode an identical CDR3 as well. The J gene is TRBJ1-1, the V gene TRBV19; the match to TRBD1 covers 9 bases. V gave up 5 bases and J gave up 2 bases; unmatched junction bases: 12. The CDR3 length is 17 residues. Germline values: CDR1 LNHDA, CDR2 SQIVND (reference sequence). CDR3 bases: TGTGCCAGTAGTTTCCATTTCCTGGGACAGGGAAACACTGAAGCTTTCTTT. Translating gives CASSFHFLGQGNTEAFF. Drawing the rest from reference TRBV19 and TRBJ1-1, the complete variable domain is DGGITQSPKYLFRKEGQNVTLSCEQNLNHDAMYWYRQDPGQGLRLIYYSQIVNDFQKGDIAEGYSVSREKKESFPLTVTSAQKNPTAFYLCASSFHFLGQGNTEAFFGQGTRLTVV.

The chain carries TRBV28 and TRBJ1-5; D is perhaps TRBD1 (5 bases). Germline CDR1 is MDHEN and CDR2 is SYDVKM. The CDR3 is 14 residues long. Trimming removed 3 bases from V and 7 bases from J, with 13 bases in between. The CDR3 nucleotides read TGTGCCAGCAGTTTTTCATGGGGCAGGCAGCCCCAGCATTTT. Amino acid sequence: CASSFSWGRQPQHF.

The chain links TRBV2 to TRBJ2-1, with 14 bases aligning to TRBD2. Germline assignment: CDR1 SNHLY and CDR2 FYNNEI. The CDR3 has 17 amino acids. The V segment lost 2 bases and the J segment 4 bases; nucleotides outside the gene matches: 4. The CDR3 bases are TGTGCCAGCAGTGAACGGGGACTAGCGGGGGAGTACAATGAGCAGTTCTTC. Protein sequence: CASSERGLAGEYNEQFF.

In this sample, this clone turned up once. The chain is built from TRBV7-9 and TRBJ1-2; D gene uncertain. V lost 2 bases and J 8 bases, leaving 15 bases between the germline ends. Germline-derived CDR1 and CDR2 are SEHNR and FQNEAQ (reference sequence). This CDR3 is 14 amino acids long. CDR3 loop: CASSLSEGFRGYTF. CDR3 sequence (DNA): TGTGCCAGCAGCTTAAGCGAGGGATTTAGGGGCTACACCTTC. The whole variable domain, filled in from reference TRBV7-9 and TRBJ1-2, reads DTGVSQNPRHKITKRGQNVTFRCDPISEHNRLYWYRQTLGQGPEFLTYFQNEAQLEKSRLLSDRFSAERPKGSFSTLEIQRTEQGDSAMYLCASSLSEGFRGYTFGSGTRLTVV.